A single T cell receptor (beta chain) is shown here with its context. Its cognate antigen is unknown. The data belong to a study of cytomegalovirus exposure and HLA in healthy donors. Whole-study results and caveats: TCR beta chains numbering some 150 were designated cytomegalovirus-associated. Researchers reportedly found TCR beta sequences accurately predicted most subjects' HLA-A and HLA-B alleles. As confirmed in vitro, a few CMV-associated chains were specific for CMV antigens.

The PCR had 60 Vbeta and 13 Jbeta primers. Only in-frame clones appear in the TCRdb table, and some are missing; sequencing was by immunoSEQ multiplex PCR. The listing contains approximately 68,000 clones. V was shortened by 0 bases and J by 1 base, with 18 bases between the two germline ends. Germline CDR1 SGHRS, CDR2 YFSETQ. The CDR3 extends over 18 amino acids. The chain employs TRBV5-1 and TRBJ2-3, with D possibly TRBD2 on 6 matching bases. This sequence was found in a female donor in good health and CMV-seropositive. The sample consisted of PBMCs. The CDR3 bases are TGCGCCAGCAGCTTGGTCCGGGAGCTTTCCGGGGGCACAGATACGCAGTATTTT. This translates into CASSLVRELSGGTDTQYF.